These 6 T cell receptor beta chains were all obtained from the same sample, sequenced in a study of post-analysis software for immune sequencing data. Their cognate antigens are unknown. Included in the TCR beta cDNA libraries were unique molecular identifiers. TCRdb re-called the PCR reads through MiXCR, storing one row per CDR3 protein. The repertoire holds 550,000 to 700,000 distinct CDR3 sequences, with roughly 40% as singletons. General study results and limits: Compared with controls, patients had more of five TRBV segments, including TRBV5-6, TRBV5-1 and TRBV20-1.

Sequenced input: blood. These receptor sequences come from a girl between 10 and 17 years old with multiple sclerosis.

In DNA form, the CDR3 reads TGTGCCACCAAATACCGAGGAGGCGGCACAGATACGCAGTATTTT. The encoded protein is CATKYRGGGTDTQYF. The chain couples TRBV6-5 to TRBJ2-3, with a possible D match to TRBD2 (5 bases). Trimming removed 10 bases at V and 1 base at J, with 18 bases between. CDR3 length: 15 amino acids. Germline V lookup: CDR1 MNHEY, CDR2 SVGAGI.

The sample holds a few counts of this clonotype. The rearrangement uses TRBV20-1 and TRBJ2-5; the D call may be TRBD1 or TRBD2 (6 bases each). The J call may not be correct, given that the DNA end is closer to TRBJ2-7. This CDR3 has 14 amino acids. In germline, CDR1 is DFQATT, CDR2 SNEGSKA (reference sequence). DNA for the CDR3: TGCAGTGCTTTAAGGGGGGCCAGGGGCCACGAGCAGTACTTC. This codes for CSALRGARGHEQYF.

This clonotype was observed a handful of times. The chain has TRBV5-1 and TRBJ1-2; D remains unclear. Germline V gives CDR1 SGHRS, CDR2 YFSETQ. The length of the CDR3 is 15 residues. Trimming pared 0 bases from V and 0 bases from J, leaving 9 bases between. The CDR3 region is CASSLGAAPNYGYTF. The CDR3 DNA is TGCGCCAGCAGCTTGGGAGCAGCCCCTAACTATGGCTACACCTTC.

This clonotype was seen more than once but under ten times. The rearrangement joins TRBV7-8 to TRBJ2-5; 8 bases are a match to TRBD2. The V and J ends lost 5 bases and 6 bases, in that order; junction bases with no gene match: 11. CDR3 length equals 15 residues. Looked up from germline, CDR1 is SGHVS and CDR2 is FQNEAQ. Here the CDR3 reads CASSVGLVLRKTQYF. The CDR3 coding sequence is TGTGCCAGCAGCGTGGGACTAGTCTTGCGGAAGACCCAGTACTTC.

Only a few counts were recorded for this clonotype. The chain employs TRBV15 and TRBJ2-1; maybe TRBD2 (6 bases). The CDR3 extends over 13 amino acids. Trimming left V 2 bases short and J 7 bases short, with 9 bases between. The germline V gene has CDR1 LNHNV and CDR2 YYDKDF (reference sequence). The CDR3 sequence is CATSRSAGNEQFF. The CDR3 DNA sequence: TGTGCCACCAGCAGATCGGCGGGGAATGAGCAGTTCTTC.

The chain couples TRBV12-3 or TRBV12-4 to TRBJ2-7; 7 nucleotides align to TRBD1. The CDR3 totals 14 residues. The junction had 12 bases not matched to a gene; V was cut back by 6 bases and J by 7 bases. CDR3 sequence: CASSLAGGSPEQYF. CDR3 sequence (DNA): TGTGCCAGCAGCCTCGCAGGGGGATCCCCGGAGCAGTACTTC.